This T cell receptor beta chain was identified during a study of Graves' ophthalmopathy and Graves' hyperthyroidism. TCR beta CDR3 amplification used RNA transcripts. Following a first-round RT-PCR that used HTBI primers, a second-round multiplex PCR was carried out. TCRdb recomputed calls from the multiplex PCR reads with MiXCR, one row per CDR3 protein. This table holds 400,000 to 500,000 distinct CDR3 sequences, 20% to 25% found once. At least ten counts were recorded for this clonotype. An end of the junction differs from the germline gene, which may be a read error. Hyperthyroidism was considered stable when no ophthalmopathy appeared within 18 months of follow-up. This CDR3 contains 8 residues. Germline assignment: CDR1 SEHNR and CDR2 FQNEAQ (reference sequence).

Specimen: peripheral blood. The chain joins TRBV7-9 to TRBJ1-2; D is undetermined. This receptor was taken from a woman aged 18-29 years with stable Graves' hyperthyroidism. CDR3: CAADGCTF. The DNA of the CDR3 is TGTGCCGCAGACGGCTGCACCTTC.